The 23 T cell receptor beta chains listed next were all sequenced from one sample in a study of CD8+ T cells in alopecia areata. RNA was isolated and reverse transcribed to cDNA, the sequencing template. TCRdb's copy holds only in-frame clones and misses some; the assay was immunoSEQ multiplex PCR. Among about 210,000 clones, more than 45% were seen once, and the ten largest hold 1.5% to 2%. Treatment indicated: oral pan-JAK inhibitor, 5-10 mg twice daily. Source: CD4+ T cells sorted from blood, taken at week 4, from a patient treated with tofacitinib. The receptors stem from a human donor with alopecia areata.

The chain recombines TRBV5-6 with TRBJ2-5; weak D call: TRBD2 (5 bases). Germline CDR1 is SGHDT and CDR2 is YYEEEE. This CDR3 comprises 15 residues. Trimming stripped 2 bases from V and 1 base from J, with 12 bases between. CDR3 nucleotides: TGTGCCAGCAGCTTTCGTTCGGCGGGCCAAGAGACCCAGTACTTC. This gives the protein CASSFRSAGQETQYF.

This clone was observed a few times. The V and J genes are TRBV7-9 and TRBJ1-1; TRBD1 matches 9 bases. Germline values: CDR1 SEHNR, CDR2 FQNEAQ (reference sequence). The CDR3 is 14 residues long. V trimming: 4 bases; J trimming: 1 base; junction bases outside the gene matches: 1. In nucleotides, the CDR3 is TGTGCCAGCAGCTCACAGGGGGCGAACACTGAAGCTTTCTTT. Its translation: CASSSQGANTEAFF.

J is TRBJ2-7 and V is TRBV7-3; 7 bases match TRBD1. The CDR3 has 14 amino acids. V was pared by 5 bases and J by 3 bases, with 7 bases of the junction left unmatched. Germline V gene data show CDR1 as SGHTA and CDR2 as FQGTGA. CDR3 coding DNA: TGTGCCAGCAGCCCCGGGGACAGACACTACGAGCAGTACTTC. It is translated as CASSPGDRHYEQYF.

This clone was counted between two and nine times. This chain connects TRBV29-1 to TRBJ2-3; TRBD1 aligns across 9 bases. V was pared by 8 bases and J by 4 bases, with 7 bases of the junction left unmatched. This CDR3 has 13 residues. Germline-derived CDR1 and CDR2 are SQVTM and ANQGSEA. The CDR3: CSQRDRESDTQYF. The CDR3 DNA sequence: TGCAGCCAGCGGGACAGGGAGTCAGATACGCAGTATTTT.

This clone was detected only once. At one end the junction does not follow the germline gene, possibly because of a read error. The chain recombines TRBV15 with TRBJ1-4; D gene uncertain. Germline V gene lookup returns CDR1 LNHNV and CDR2 YYDKDF (reference sequence). The CDR3 is 14 amino acids. The CDR3 sequence: CATSGEATNEKLFF. CDR3 nucleotides: TGTGCCACCAGCGGAGAAGCAACTAATGAAAAACTGTTTTTT.

This clone has at least ten counts. The chain has TRBV11-1 and TRBJ2-2; D is ambiguous. The CDR3 totals 14 residues. Per germline, CDR1 SGHAT and CDR2 FQDESV (reference sequence). Trimming shortened V by 5 bases and J by 1 base, and 8 bases separated the two germline ends. CDR3: CASSPRVNTGELFF. CDR3 bases: TGTGCCAGCAGCCCTCGCGTGAACACCGGGGAGCTGTTTTTT. The complete variable domain, with remaining parts taken from reference TRBV11-1 and TRBJ2-2, reads EAEVAQSPRYKITEKSQAVAFWCDPISGHATLYWYRQILGQGPELLVQFQDESVVDDSQLPKDRFSAERLKGVDSTLKIQPAELGDSAMYLCASSPRVNTGELFFGEGSRLTVL.

This chain connects TRBV7-2 to TRBJ2-1; D unclear. Trimming cost V 3 bases and J 2 bases, with 11 bases left between them. Germline V gene lookup returns CDR1 SGHTA and CDR2 FQGNSA. The CDR3 contains 15 residues. CDR3 protein: CASSFIGNAYNEQFF. CDR3 in DNA: TGTGCCAGCAGCTTTATAGGGAATGCCTACAATGAGCAGTTCTTC.

This chain connects TRBV30 to TRBJ1-1; possible D gene TRBD1, 5 bases. Trimming shortened V by 1 base and J by 0 bases, and 21 bases separated the two germline ends. The CDR3 runs 18 residues. CDR1 and CDR2 (germline): GTSNPN, SVGIG (reference sequence). CDR3 sequence (DNA): TGTGCCTGGAGTGGTCCAGGGTCGGGGCTGACTGTGAACACTGAAGCTTTCTTT. This sequence encodes CAWSGPGSGLTVNTEAFF.

The rearrangement joins TRBV29-1 to TRBJ1-4; D gene uncertain. This CDR3 is built from 13 residues. The V gene lost 3 bases and the J gene lost 8 bases, with 13 bases spanning the gap. Germline CDR1 reads SQVTM; CDR2 reads ANQGSEA. CDR3 in DNA: TGCAGCGTTGACGCTGGGGATGGAGAAAAACTGTTTTTT. This sequence encodes CSVDAGDGEKLFF.

This rearrangement joins TRBV2 to TRBJ1-2, with D unresolved. The V and J ends lost 5 bases and 4 bases respectively, with 14 bases between them. The CDR3 runs to 14 residues. The V gene's germline CDR1 is SNHLY and CDR2 FYNNEI. Written as DNA, the CDR3 is TGTGCCAGCAGTTTCCCAACCTCTTCCTATGGCTACACCTTC. Residues: CASSFPTSSYGYTF.

The chain employs TRBV7-2 and TRBJ2-1; perhaps D is TRBD1 or TRBD2 (5 bases each). V shed 5 bases and J shed 1 base, with 12 bases lying between them. The CDR3 is made up of 15 amino acids. Per germline, CDR1 SGHTA and CDR2 FQGNSA. CDR3 sequence: CASSHLGESYNEQFF. CDR3 in DNA: TGTGCCAGCAGCCACTTAGGGGAGTCCTACAATGAGCAGTTCTTC.

The chain uses TRBV30 and TRBJ1-6, with 10 positions matching TRBD1. CDR1 and CDR2 (germline): GTSNPN, SVGIG (reference sequence). The CDR3 covers 13 residues. V lost 4 bases, J lost 7 bases, and 1 base stayed unmatched. CDR3 sequence (DNA): TGTGCCTGGATGGACAGGGGGAATTCACCCCTCCACTTT. This codes for CAWMDRGNSPLHF.

Of note for this clone: This sample also contains other DNA sequences that code for the same CDR3. This chain links TRBV4-3 with TRBJ1-2; TRBD1 matches at 8 bases. In germline, CDR1 is LGHNA, CDR2 YSLEER. After removal of 0 bases from V and 5 bases from J, the junction contained 8 bases not matched to a gene. CDR3 length equals 16 residues. The CDR3 DNA reads TGCGCCAGCAGCCAAGATCTTGGGACAGGACGTTATGGCTACACCTTC. Protein: CASSQDLGTGRYGYTF.

This clone turned up a few times. At the DNA level, this CDR3 is encoded by other sequences in the same sample as well. The DNA of the CDR3 is TGTGCCAGCAGCTTAGCTGGGAACACTGAAGCTTTCTTT. Its protein is CASSLAGNTEAFF. The chain employs TRBV7-2 and TRBJ1-1; the D is unclear. The ends were cut back, 0 bases at V and 1 base at J, with 3 bases in the middle. In germline, CDR1 is SGHTA, CDR2 FQGNSA. This CDR3 contains 13 residues.

This clone was recorded a few times. V gene TRBV14 combines with J gene TRBJ2-1; 8 positions agree with TRBD1. The V gene's germline CDR1 is SGHDN and CDR2 FVKESK. Trimming at V came to 6 bases and at J to 5 bases, leaving 6 bases not matched to a gene. CDR3 length equals 14 residues. CDR3 loop: CASRRQGRNNEQFF. The DNA for the CDR3 is TGTGCCAGCAGGAGACAGGGGAGGAACAATGAGCAGTTCTTC.

This clone was found a few times. The chain joins TRBV29-1 to TRBJ2-2; D unclear. In germline, CDR1 is SQVTM, CDR2 ANQGSEA. The length of the CDR3 is 11 residues. Trimming cost V 8 bases and J 6 bases, with 10 bases left between them. Written as DNA, the CDR3 is TGCAGCATTTCGTCTCCCGGGGAGCTGTTTTTT. It codes for CSISSPGELFF.

Comment on this clone: Distinct nucleotide sequences in the sample also encode this CDR3. The chain combines TRBV29-1 with TRBJ1-1; the D is unclear. Germline lookup yields CDR1 SQVTM and CDR2 ANQGSEA. This CDR3 has 12 amino acids. Trimming left V 3 bases short and J 0 bases short, with 5 bases between. CDR3 sequence: CSVDRMNTEAFF. The CDR3 DNA follows: TGCAGCGTTGACAGGATGAACACTGAAGCTTTCTTT.

The chain links TRBV9 to TRBJ1-1; D is uncertain. CDR1 SGDLS and CDR2 YYNGEE come from the germline V gene. The V gene lost 5 bases and the J gene lost 3 bases, with 17 bases spanning the gap. The CDR3 contains 15 residues. CDR3 sequence: CASSRGSLKDTEAFF. CDR3 in DNA: TGTGCCAGCAGTCGAGGGTCTCTTAAGGACACTGAAGCTTTCTTT. Full variable domain (rest looked up from reference TRBV9 and TRBJ1-1): DSGVTQTPKHLITATGQRVTLRCSPRSGDLSVYWYQQSLDQGLQFLIQYYNGEERAKGNILERFSAQQFPDLHSELNLSSLELGDSALYFCASSRGSLKDTEAFFGQGTRLTVV.

The chain couples TRBV4-2 to TRBJ2-7; 8 bases fit TRBD1. After removal of 0 bases from V and 4 bases from J, the junction contained 2 bases not matched to a gene. The CDR3 is 14 amino acids. The germline CDR1 and CDR2 sequences are LGHNA and YNFKEQ. For the CDR3, the DNA is TGTGCCAGCAGCCAAGACAGGGGGCAATACGAGCAGTACTTC. It encodes CASSQDRGQYEQYF.

This clone was counted once. This sequence joins TRBV15 and TRBJ2-6; weak D call: TRBD2 (5 bases). Germline-derived CDR1 and CDR2 are LNHNV and YYDKDF (reference sequence). The CDR3 contains 19 residues. With 5 bases removed from V and 0 bases from J, the gap between germline ends came to 20 bases. The DNA of the CDR3 is TGTGCCACCAGCGGAAAACCGGGAACCAAAATCTCTGGGGCCAACGTCCTGACTTTC. Protein: CATSGKPGTKISGANVLTF.

This rearrangement joins TRBV29-1 to TRBJ2-3; TRBD2 might be the D (7 bases). The CDR3 spans 14 residues. Germline loops: CDR1 SQVTM, CDR2 ANQGSEA. With 4 bases removed from V and 1 base from J, the gap between germline ends came to 12 bases. As DNA, the CDR3 is TGCAGCGTTGGGGGGGGCTATGGCACAGATACGCAGTATTTT. It encodes CSVGGGYGTDTQYF.

This clone was observed once. V usage is TRBV27 and J usage is TRBJ2-7, with 7 nucleotides matching TRBD2. Unmatched junction bases numbered 12, after V lost 5 bases and J lost 5 bases. The CDR3 contains 15 residues. CDR1 MNHEY and CDR2 SMNVEV come from the germline V gene (reference sequence). The CDR3 loop reads CASSRRLASTNEQYF. CDR3 DNA sequence: TGTGCCAGCAGTCGAAGACTAGCCTCCACCAACGAGCAGTACTTC.

This clone was seen a few times. V and J are TRBV29-1 and TRBJ1-5, with D perhaps matching TRBD1 (5 bases). Germline V gene sequence: CDR1 SQVTM, CDR2 ANQGSEA. The V end lost 4 bases, the J end lost 9 bases, and 13 bases lay between the germline ends. This CDR3 region has 12 residues. The CDR3 here is CSVAQLTGPQHF. The CDR3 DNA reads TGCAGCGTTGCCCAACTTACAGGGCCCCAGCATTTT.